A single sample is the source of the 24 T cell receptor beta chains below, sequenced in a study of a mutant IDH1 vaccine in newly diagnosed glioma. Assay used: immunoSEQ multiplex PCR; TCRdb lists only in-frame clones, some missing. This table has around 67,000 clones, about 86% appearing once. Time point described: baseline, week 1 (first vaccination visit). Described treatment: pre-vaccination baseline after standard-of-care therapy. This sample comprised peripheral blood mononuclear cells (PBMCs), obtained from a glioma patient treated with radiotherapy, temozolomide or both. Receptors originate from a woman aged 18-29 years with glioma. Some clones in this sample may be carry-over from other donors' samples.

In its sample, this clone was seen once. CDR3 bases: TGCAGCGTTTCACCGGACAGCTCCTATGGCTACACCTTC. This encodes CSVSPDSSYGYTF. The chain combines TRBV29-1 with TRBJ1-2, with a weak D call TRBD1 (6 bases). The CDR3 covers 13 residues. V shed 5 bases and J shed 4 bases, with 14 bases lying between them. Germline CDR1 is SQVTM and CDR2 is ANQGSEA.

This chain joins TRBV30 and TRBJ1-2; no reliable D call. The CDR3 extends over 15 amino acids. Deletions cut 0 bases from V and 0 bases from J, with 11 bases between. The V gene's germline CDR1 is GTSNPN and CDR2 SVGIG (reference sequence). The CDR3 region is CAWSVQSTSNYGYTF. CDR3 in DNA: TGTGCCTGGAGTGTTCAGTCTACTTCTAACTATGGCTACACCTTC.

The chain has TRBV27 and TRBJ2-7; possibly TRBD2 for D (5 bases). This CDR3 has 18 residues. Germline-derived CDR1 and CDR2 are MNHEY and SMNVEV (reference sequence). The V end lost 5 bases, the J end lost 2 bases, and 25 bases lay between the germline ends. The CDR3 here is CASSKFLGENENTYEQYF. The CDR3 bases are TGTGCCAGCAGTAAGTTTTTGGGAGAGAACGAAAACACCTACGAGCAGTACTTC.

This chain joins TRBV5-1 and TRBJ2-7; a weak D match, TRBD2 (5 bases). The CDR3 loop spans 14 amino acids. V was trimmed by 3 bases and J by 0 bases, leaving 10 bases between them. The germline V gene has CDR1 SGHRS and CDR2 YFSETQ. This CDR3 is CASSSSGNSYEQYF. The CDR3 nucleotides are TGCGCCAGCAGCTCGTCCGGGAACTCCTACGAGCAGTACTTC.

V usage is TRBV5-8 and J usage is TRBJ2-5, with a weak D call TRBD2 (5 bases). Germline V gives CDR1 SGHTS, CDR2 YDEGEE. This CDR3 is 14 amino acids long. V lost 0 bases and J lost 4, with 10 bases in between. The CDR3 DNA follows: TGTGCCAGCAGCTTGGTCTTCGAGGGAGAGACCCAGTACTTC. It yields the protein CASSLVFEGETQYF.

This rearrangement joins TRBV14 to TRBJ2-7, with 13 bases matching TRBD2. Germline-derived CDR1 and CDR2 are SGHDN and FVKESK. V dropped 4 bases and J dropped 3; count of bases not matched to a gene: 3. The CDR3 consists of 15 residues. CDR3 amino acids: CASSPGLAGNYEQYF. CDR3 nucleotides: TGTGCCAGCAGCCCGGGACTAGCGGGGAACTACGAGCAGTACTTC. Full variable domain (outside the CDR3, taken from reference TRBV14 and TRBJ2-7): EAGVTQFPSHSVIEKGQTVTLRCDPISGHDNLYWYRRVMGKEIKFLLHFVKESKQDESGMPNNRFLAERTGGTYSTLKVQPAELEDSGVYFCASSPGLAGNYEQYFGPGTRLTVT.

The chain employs TRBV2 and TRBJ1-1; 8 bases line up with TRBD1. Unmatched junction bases numbered 5, after V lost 6 bases and J lost 2 bases. Germline CDR1 and CDR2: SNHLY and FYNNEI. The CDR3 runs 14 residues. DNA of the CDR3: TGTGCCAGCAGACAAGACAGGGGAAACACTGAAGCTTTCTTT. Translated, it gives CASRQDRGNTEAFF.

This clone was observed a few times. The V and J genes are TRBV10-3 and TRBJ2-7; 8 positions agree with TRBD2. V was pared by 7 bases and J by 2 bases, with 4 bases of the junction left unmatched. From germline, CDR1 is ENHRY and CDR2 SYGVKD. The CDR3 runs to 13 residues. DNA for the CDR3: TGTGCCATCACGGGGGGGGCTGCCTACGAGCAGTACTTC. It yields the protein CAITGGAAYEQYF.

This chain connects TRBV6-5 to TRBJ1-6, with 12 nucleotides matching TRBD1. The CDR3 is made up of 15 amino acids. Germline CDR1 is MNHEY and CDR2 is SVGAGI. The V gene end was trimmed by 6 bases and the J gene end by 9 bases; junction bases not matched to a gene: 6. The CDR3 nucleotides read TGTGCCAGCAGAGGGGACAGGGGGCGCGTTTCACCCCTCCACTTT. This codes for CASRGDRGRVSPLHF.

V and J are TRBV14 and TRBJ2-7; 11 bases match TRBD2. The CDR3 runs to 15 residues. V shed 4 bases and J 2 bases; nucleotides not matched to a gene: 4. Per germline, CDR1 SGHDN and CDR2 FVKESK. CDR3 in DNA: TGTGCCAGCAGCCGCGGGACTAGCGGAACCTACGAGCAGTACTTC. Translation: CASSRGTSGTYEQYF.

The chain couples TRBV6-6 to TRBJ1-5, with a weak D call TRBD1 (6 bases). This CDR3 has 13 amino acids. The V gene's germline CDR1 is MNHNY and CDR2 SVGAGI (reference sequence). V lost 6 bases and J 3 bases, leaving 9 bases between the germline ends. CDR3 bases: TGTGCCAGCAGAGGGGGAGCCAATCAGCCCCAGCATTTT. It yields the protein CASRGGANQPQHF.

V usage is TRBV15 and J usage is TRBJ1-2; 11 positions match TRBD1. After removal of 5 bases from V and 5 bases from J, the junction contained 7 bases not matched to a gene. The CDR3 covers 15 residues. From germline, CDR1 is LNHNV and CDR2 YYDKDF (reference sequence). The CDR3 loop reads CATSAGTGGTYGYTF. The CDR3 DNA reads as TGTGCCACCAGCGCAGGGACAGGGGGGACGTATGGCTACACCTTC.

V and J are TRBV10-1 and TRBJ2-3; D may correspond to TRBD1 or TRBD2 (6 bases each). Trimming removed 5 bases from V and 4 bases from J, with 10 bases in between. The CDR3 contains 13 residues. The V gene's germline CDR1 is WNHNN and CDR2 SYGVQD (reference sequence). This chain's CDR3 is CASSTGAADTQYF. The CDR3 nucleotides read TGCGCCAGCAGTACGGGGGCAGCAGATACGCAGTATTTT.

The chain recombines TRBV5-1 with TRBJ2-7; the match to TRBD2 covers 8 bases. The length of the CDR3 is 15 residues. The V gene end was trimmed by 2 bases and the J gene end by 2 bases; junction bases not matched to a gene: 6. From germline, CDR1 is SGHRS and CDR2 YFSETQ. The DNA of the CDR3 is TGCGCCAGCAGCTTTTTCGAGCGGGGGACCTACGAGCAGTACTTC. Residues: CASSFFERGTYEQYF. Looking up the rest from reference TRBV5-1 and TRBJ2-7 gives the full variable domain: KAGVTQTPRYLIKTRGQQVTLSCSPISGHRSVSWYQQTPGQGLQFLFEYFSETQRNKGNFPGRFSGRQFSNSRSEMNVSTLELGDSALYLCASSFFERGTYEQYFGPGTRLTVT.

V gene TRBV6-1 combines with J gene TRBJ2-7; D might be TRBD2 (6 bases). The germline V gene has CDR1 MNHNS and CDR2 SASEGT. Trimming stripped 7 bases from V and 1 base from J, with 11 bases between. The CDR3 is 13 amino acids. The CDR3 protein is CASTRDPSYEQYF. DNA of the CDR3: TGTGCCAGCACGCGGGATCCTTCCTACGAGCAGTACTTC.

The chain employs TRBV7-9 and TRBJ1-2; D is undetermined. V gave up 4 bases and J gave up 4 bases, with 16 bases separating them. The CDR3 contains 15 residues. Germline lookup yields CDR1 SEHNR and CDR2 FQNEAQ (reference sequence). This chain's CDR3 is CASSSTLVVGYGYTF. CDR3 bases: TGTGCCAGCAGCTCAACCTTAGTGGTCGGCTATGGCTACACCTTC.

The J gene is TRBJ2-7, the V gene TRBV7-2; 10 bases align to TRBD1. The ends lost 7 bases at V and 7 bases at J; junction bases unmatched: 16. The V gene's germline CDR1 is SGHTA and CDR2 FQGNSA. The CDR3 is 16 residues long. Written as DNA, the CDR3 is TGTGCCAGCACCCTCTCTAGGACAGGGGGAGTGGGTGAGCAGTACTTC. Amino acids: CASTLSRTGGVGEQYF.

The rearrangement joins TRBV6-5 to TRBJ1-1; the match to TRBD1 covers 8 bases. Germline V gives CDR1 MNHEY, CDR2 SVGAGI. The CDR3 is made up of 16 amino acids. V shed 2 bases, J shed 1 base, and the junction held 6 bases outside the gene matches. Written as DNA, the CDR3 is TGTGCCAGCAGTTACGGGGCAGGGGGCAGGAACACTGAAGCTTTCTTT. This translates into CASSYGAGGRNTEAFF.

The V call is TRBV9, the J call TRBJ2-1; no clear D. Looked up from germline, CDR1 is SGDLS and CDR2 is YYNGEE. The CDR3 is 15 amino acids. V shed 0 bases and J shed 8 bases, with 15 bases lying between them. The CDR3 DNA is TGTGCCAGCAGCGTAGCTACGGGCCTTGGCGATGAGCAGTTCTTC. Its protein product is CASSVATGLGDEQFF.

The chain carries TRBV9 and TRBJ1-2, with TRBD1 identical over 12 bases. The V and J ends lost 8 bases and 2 bases, in that order; junction bases with no gene match: 1. Germline V CDR1 and CDR2: SGDLS, YYNGEE. The CDR3 is 13 residues long. The CDR3 DNA is TGTGCCAGTGGGACAGGGGGCAACTATGGCTACACCTTC. Translating gives CASGTGGNYGYTF.

The V gene is TRBV4-2, the J gene TRBJ2-1; TRBD2 matches 11 bases. The CDR3 has 16 amino acids. The ends lost 0 bases at V and 9 bases at J; junction bases unmatched: 7. CDR1 LGHNA and CDR2 YNFKEQ come from the germline V gene. DNA of the CDR3: TGTGCCAGCAGCCAAGATGGCACTAGCGGGGGTCTTGAGCAGTTCTTC. Translating gives CASSQDGTSGGLEQFF.

This chain joins TRBV7-2 and TRBJ2-3; 8 positions agree with TRBD2. Germline V gene data show CDR1 as SGHTA and CDR2 as FQGNSA. The CDR3 loop spans 15 amino acids. J lost 0 bases, V lost 8 bases, and 7 bases had no gene match. CDR3: CASDRRGGSTDTQYF. The CDR3 DNA is TGTGCCAGCGACAGACGGGGGGGGAGCACAGATACGCAGTATTTT. Based on the CDR3 plus reference TRBV7-2 and TRBJ2-3, the full variable domain is GAGVSQSPSNKVTEKGKDVELRCDPISGHTALYWYRQSLGQGLEFLIYFQGNSAPDKSGLPSDRFSAERTGGSVSTLTIQRTQQEDSAVYLCASDRRGGSTDTQYFGPGTRLTVL.

The DNA of the CDR3 is TGTGCCAGCAGTGAAGTCGGGGGGAGCACAGATACGCAGTATTTT. Residues: CASSEVGGSTDTQYF. The V and J genes are TRBV2 and TRBJ2-3, with 7 bases lining up with TRBD2. Trimming cost V 1 base and J 0 bases; bases outside gene matches: 1. Germline loops: CDR1 SNHLY, CDR2 FYNNEI. The CDR3 has 15 amino acids.

The CDR3 coding sequence is TGTGCCAGCAGTTTCTACCGGACTAGCGGGAGGGGTACCGGGGAGCTGTTTTTT. It specifies CASSFYRTSGRGTGELFF. The chain is built from TRBV2 and TRBJ2-2, with 15 positions matching TRBD2. The ends lost 5 bases at V and 5 bases at J; junction bases unmatched: 9. The CDR3 loop spans 18 amino acids. Germline CDR1 reads SNHLY; CDR2 reads FYNNEI.